Each of the 15 T cell receptor beta chains below was sequenced from the same sample in a study of T cell responses to AZD1222 COVID-19 vaccine. Data came from immunoSEQ multiplex PCR; TCRdb stores just in-frame clones and leaves some out. The sample has 95,000 to 150,000 clones; about 90% are singletons. The sample consisted of peripheral blood, taken on day 0 of AZD1222 vaccination. The receptors were gathered from an adult in good health.

The chain recombines TRBV9 with TRBJ2-7; 9 nucleotides agree with TRBD1. The V segment lost 4 bases and the J segment 5 bases; nucleotides outside the gene matches: 10. Germline loops: CDR1 SGDLS, CDR2 YYNGEE. This CDR3 has 15 residues. The CDR3 region has the DNA TGTGCCAGCAGCCTAACCGGGACAGGGAATGACGAGCAGTACTTC. Its protein product is CASSLTGTGNDEQYF.

The chain carries TRBV5-4 and TRBJ1-2; 8 nucleotides match TRBD1. Germline lookup yields CDR1 SGHNT and CDR2 YYREEE (reference sequence). J lost 4 bases, V lost 5 bases, and 4 bases had no gene match. The length of the CDR3 is 13 residues. The CDR3 here is CASSTDRVYGYTF. The CDR3 nucleotides are TGTGCCAGCAGTACGGACAGGGTCTATGGCTACACCTTC.

This sequence joins TRBV29-1 and TRBJ2-3; a weak D match, TRBD2 (5 bases). V was shortened by 3 bases and J by 3 bases, with 10 bases between the two germline ends. The V gene's germline CDR1 is SQVTM and CDR2 ANQGSEA. This CDR3 is built from 13 residues. The CDR3 is CSVEDGGTDTQYF. The CDR3 DNA reads as TGCAGCGTTGAGGACGGAGGAACAGATACGCAGTATTTT.

This chain connects TRBV19 to TRBJ1-2; no clear D. The CDR3 totals 13 residues. V was pared by 3 bases and J by 4 bases, with 9 bases between. Germline values: CDR1 LNHDA, CDR2 SQIVND (reference sequence). The CDR3 sequence: CASSIQYGYGYTF. In DNA, the CDR3 is TGTGCCAGTAGTATCCAGTACGGCTATGGCTACACCTTC. Using reference TRBV19 and TRBJ1-2 for the parts outside the CDR3, the full variable domain is DGGITQSPKYLFRKEGQNVTLSCEQNLNHDAMYWYRQDPGQGLRLIYYSQIVNDFQKGDIAEGYSVSREKKESFPLTVTSAQKNPTAFYLCASSIQYGYGYTFGSGTRLTVV.

This chain links TRBV7-2 with TRBJ1-4; possible D gene TRBD1, 6 bases. V lost 3 bases and J lost 8, with 19 bases in between. The length of the CDR3 is 16 residues. Per the germline V gene, CDR1 is SGHTA and CDR2 is FQGNSA. In DNA, the CDR3 is TGTGCCAGCAGCTTGATTCCAGGGGCGTTTAGCGAAAAACTGTTTTTT. It encodes CASSLIPGAFSEKLFF.

The rearrangement links TRBV7-9 to TRBJ1-6; the match to TRBD1 covers 7 bases. In germline, CDR1 is SEHNR, CDR2 FQNEAQ (reference sequence). V was clipped by 5 bases and J by 7 bases; unmatched bases: 11. This CDR3 is 16 amino acids long. CDR3 sequence: CASSPGGGDRNSPLHF. In nucleotides, the CDR3 is TGTGCCAGCAGCCCAGGGGGTGGCGACAGGAATTCACCCCTCCACTTT.

The rearrangement joins TRBV3-1 (or the pseudogene TRBV3-2) to TRBJ1-6; no clear D gene. This CDR3 is built from 15 residues. V lost 3 bases to trimming and J lost 0 bases, with 6 bases between them. CDR1 and CDR2 (germline): LGHDT, YNNKEL (reference sequence). The CDR3: CASSHDLSYNSPLHF. The CDR3 nucleotides are TGTGCCAGCAGCCATGACCTCTCCTATAATTCACCCCTCCACTTT.

The chain recombines TRBV7-9 with TRBJ2-5; TRBD2 aligns across 10 bases. The CDR3 runs 15 residues. Looked up from germline, CDR1 is SEHNR and CDR2 is FQNEAQ (reference sequence). V lost 5 bases, J lost 5 bases, and 8 bases stayed unmatched. CDR3 sequence: CASSKLAGPQETQYF. DNA of the CDR3: TGTGCCAGCAGCAAACTAGCGGGACCCCAGGAGACCCAGTACTTC. Filled out from reference TRBV7-9 and TRBJ2-5, the complete variable domain reads DTGVSQNPRHKITKRGQNVTFRCDPISEHNRLYWYRQTLGQGPEFLTYFQNEAQLEKSRLLSDRFSAERPKGSFSTLEIQRTEQGDSAMYLCASSKLAGPQETQYFGPGTRLLVL.

The chain employs TRBV5-6 and TRBJ1-2, with 7 bases aligning to TRBD1. The germline V gene encodes CDR1 SGHDT and CDR2 YYEEEE. The ends lost 4 bases at V and 4 bases at J; junction bases unmatched: 7. The CDR3 runs 14 residues. CDR3 sequence reads: CASSPGQSLYGYTF. CDR3 nucleotides: TGTGCCAGCAGCCCGGGACAGAGTCTCTATGGCTACACCTTC.

This chain joins TRBV7-2 and TRBJ1-2; D remains ambiguous. The CDR3 has 15 residues. The germline V and J ends were trimmed by 5 bases and 7 bases, with 20 bases remaining between them. The germline gives CDR1 SGHTA, CDR2 FQGNSA. CDR3 DNA: TGTGCCAGCAGCCCGAATGCATTCCGGGGTGGTGGCTACACCTTC. This gives the protein CASSPNAFRGGGYTF.

The J gene is TRBJ2-5, the V gene TRBV6-5; TRBD1 or TRBD2 may be the D gene (5 bases each). Germline V gives CDR1 MNHEY, CDR2 SVGAGI. Trimming took 2 bases from V and 7 from J, leaving 20 bases between them. The CDR3 has 16 amino acids. The CDR3 loop is CASSYGPPGLLGTQYF. The CDR3 nucleotides are TGTGCCAGCAGTTACGGCCCACCGGGGCTATTGGGGACCCAGTACTTC.

V is TRBV4-2 and J is TRBJ2-5; 13 bases map to TRBD2. V lost 1 base to trimming and J lost 1 base; unmatched junction nucleotides: 0. The germline V gene encodes CDR1 LGHNA and CDR2 YNFKEQ. The CDR3 loop spans 16 amino acids. CDR3 residues: CASSQGTSGGQETQYF. CDR3 bases: TGTGCCAGCAGCCAAGGGACTAGCGGGGGCCAAGAGACCCAGTACTTC.

In its sample, this clone was seen once. The rearrangement joins TRBV11-2 to TRBJ1-3; D might be TRBD1 (5 bases). CDR3 size: 17 residues. Deletions cut 5 bases from V and 2 bases from J, with 19 bases between. Germline lookup yields CDR1 SGHAT and CDR2 FQNNGV. CDR3 region: CASSQPFSGGPGNTIYF. The CDR3 DNA follows: TGTGCCAGCAGCCAGCCATTCTCTGGGGGACCTGGAAACACCATATATTTT.

The genes are TRBV19 and TRBJ1-1; D remains ambiguous. The CDR3 runs 16 residues. Germline CDR1 and CDR2: LNHDA and SQIVND (reference sequence). V was clipped by 2 bases and J by 1 base, with 14 bases between them. The CDR3 spells CASSISPARGNTEAFF. The CDR3 DNA reads TGTGCCAGTAGTATATCACCCGCCCGGGGGAACACTGAAGCTTTCTTT.

The chain combines TRBV27 with TRBJ1-1; D may be TRBD1 (5 bases). Germline CDR1 reads MNHEY; CDR2 reads SMNVEV (reference sequence). V dropped 5 bases and J dropped 3 bases, with 10 bases sitting between them. This CDR3 has 13 amino acids. The CDR3 reads CASSLGTYTEAFF. DNA of the CDR3: TGTGCCAGCAGTCTCGGGACCTACACTGAAGCTTTCTTT.